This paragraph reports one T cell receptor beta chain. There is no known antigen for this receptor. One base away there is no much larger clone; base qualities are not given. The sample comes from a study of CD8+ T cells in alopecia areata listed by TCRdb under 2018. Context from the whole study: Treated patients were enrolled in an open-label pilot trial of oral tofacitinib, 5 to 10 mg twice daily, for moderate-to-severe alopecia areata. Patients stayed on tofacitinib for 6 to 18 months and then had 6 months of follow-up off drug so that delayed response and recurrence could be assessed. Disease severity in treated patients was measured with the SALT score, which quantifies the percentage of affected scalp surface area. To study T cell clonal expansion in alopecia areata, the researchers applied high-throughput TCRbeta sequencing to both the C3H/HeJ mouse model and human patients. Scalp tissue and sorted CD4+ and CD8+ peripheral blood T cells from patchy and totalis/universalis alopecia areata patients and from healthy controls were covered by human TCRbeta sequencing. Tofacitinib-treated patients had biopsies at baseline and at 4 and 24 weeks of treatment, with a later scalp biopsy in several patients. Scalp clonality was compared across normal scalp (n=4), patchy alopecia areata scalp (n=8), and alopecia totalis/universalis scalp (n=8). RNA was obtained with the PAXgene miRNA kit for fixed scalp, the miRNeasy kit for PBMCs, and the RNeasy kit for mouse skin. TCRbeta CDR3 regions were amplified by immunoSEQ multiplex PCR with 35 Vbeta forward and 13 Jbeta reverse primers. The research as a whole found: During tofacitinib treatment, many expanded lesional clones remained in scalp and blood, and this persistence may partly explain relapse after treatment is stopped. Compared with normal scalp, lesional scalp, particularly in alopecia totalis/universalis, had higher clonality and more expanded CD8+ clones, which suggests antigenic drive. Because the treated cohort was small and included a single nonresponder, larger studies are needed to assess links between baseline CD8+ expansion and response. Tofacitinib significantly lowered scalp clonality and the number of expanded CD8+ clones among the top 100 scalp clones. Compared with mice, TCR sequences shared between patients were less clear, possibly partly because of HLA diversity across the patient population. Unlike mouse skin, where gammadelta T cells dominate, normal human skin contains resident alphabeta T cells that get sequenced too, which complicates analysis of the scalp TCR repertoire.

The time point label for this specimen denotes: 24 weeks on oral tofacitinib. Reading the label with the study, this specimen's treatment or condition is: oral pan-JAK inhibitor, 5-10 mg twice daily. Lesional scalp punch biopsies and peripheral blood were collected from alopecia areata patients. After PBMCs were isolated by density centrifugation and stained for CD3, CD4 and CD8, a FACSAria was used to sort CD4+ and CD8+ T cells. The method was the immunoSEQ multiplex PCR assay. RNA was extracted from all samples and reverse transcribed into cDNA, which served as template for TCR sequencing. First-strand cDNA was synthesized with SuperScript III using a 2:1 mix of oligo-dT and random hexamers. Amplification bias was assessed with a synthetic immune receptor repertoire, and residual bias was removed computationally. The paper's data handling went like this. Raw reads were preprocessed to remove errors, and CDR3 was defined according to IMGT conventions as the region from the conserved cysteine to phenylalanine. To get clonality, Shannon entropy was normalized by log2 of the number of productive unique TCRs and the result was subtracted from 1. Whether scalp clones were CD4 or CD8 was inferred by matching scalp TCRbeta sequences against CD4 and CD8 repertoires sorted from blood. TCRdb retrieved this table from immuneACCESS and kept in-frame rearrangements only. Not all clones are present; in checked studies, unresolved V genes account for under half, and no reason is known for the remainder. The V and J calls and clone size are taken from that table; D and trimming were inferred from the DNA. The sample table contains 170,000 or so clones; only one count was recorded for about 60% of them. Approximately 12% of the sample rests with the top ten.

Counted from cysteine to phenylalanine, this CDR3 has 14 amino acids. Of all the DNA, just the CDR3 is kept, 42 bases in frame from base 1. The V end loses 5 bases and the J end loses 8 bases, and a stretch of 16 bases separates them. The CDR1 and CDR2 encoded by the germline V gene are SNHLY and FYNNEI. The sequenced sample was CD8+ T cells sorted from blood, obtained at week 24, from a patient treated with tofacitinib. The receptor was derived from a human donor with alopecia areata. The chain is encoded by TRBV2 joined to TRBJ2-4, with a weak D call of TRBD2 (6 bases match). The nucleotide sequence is TGTGCCAGCAGTTCACCGGGCCCGGGAGACATTCAGTACTTC. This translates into CASSSPGPGDIQYF.